This T cell receptor (beta chain) was captured by sequencing in a study of beta chain features in type 1 diabetes. Study conclusions and caveats: Cells expressing TCR highly could be over-represented by cDNA sequencing. Type 1 diabetes patients had moderately but significantly shorter TCRB CDR3s in all four CD4+ subsets. VDJ junctions from type 1 diabetes patients carried fewer insertions and larger deletions.

In its sample, this clone was seen many times. The antigen remains unidentified. Each sorted population was over 95% pure. cDNA synthesis used the whole RNA isolate, giving expressed TCRB sequences. The method was immunoSEQ multiplex PCR; TCRdb's version includes in-frame clones alone and lacks a portion of them. The sample yields about 650,000 clones, 9.5% to 15% seen once. Sequenced: naive CD4+ T cells from blood. The origin of this receptor is a man aged 25 to 40 with type 1 diabetes.

CDR3 in amino acids: CASRVILYNEQFF. In DNA form, the CDR3 reads TGTGCCAGCAGAGTCATCCTCTACAATGAGCAGTTCTTC. J is TRBJ2-1 and V is TRBV2; no definite D call. The V gene lost 6 bases and the J gene lost 3 bases, with 9 bases spanning the gap. The CDR3 has 13 amino acids. Germline values: CDR1 SNHLY, CDR2 FYNNEI. The whole variable domain, remainder taken from reference TRBV2 and TRBJ2-1, is EPEVTQTPSHQVTQMGQEVILRCVPISNHLYFYWYRQILGQKVEFLVSFYNNEISEKSEIFDDQFSVERPDGSNFTLKIRSTKLEDSAMYFCASRVILYNEQFFGPGTRLTVL.